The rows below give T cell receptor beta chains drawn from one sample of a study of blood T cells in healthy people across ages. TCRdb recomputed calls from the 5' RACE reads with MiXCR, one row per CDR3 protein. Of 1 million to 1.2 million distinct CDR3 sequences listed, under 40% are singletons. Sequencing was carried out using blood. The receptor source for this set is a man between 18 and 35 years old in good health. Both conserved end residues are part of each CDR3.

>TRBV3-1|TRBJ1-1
CASSQSIIQGVTEAFF
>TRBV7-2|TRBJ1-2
CASSVTRGAYGYTF
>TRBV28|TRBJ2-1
CASSRFSVGFYNEQFF
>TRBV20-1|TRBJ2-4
CSARDPKFLAKNIQYF
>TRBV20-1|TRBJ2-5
CSATSGGAWDEQYF
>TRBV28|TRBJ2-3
CASGGGAKDTQYF
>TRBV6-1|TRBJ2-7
CASRMGTGLGYEQYF
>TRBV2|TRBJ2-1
CASSDVDPGTSGSHEQFF
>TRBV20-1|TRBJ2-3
CSVPPTSAPGDTQYF
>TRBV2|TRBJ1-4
CASRETGGGDEKLFF
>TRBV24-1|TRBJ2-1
CATSDSYVPPKEQFF
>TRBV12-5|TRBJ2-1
CASDLPPPRTEGNEQFF
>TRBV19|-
CASSMVRDRGNEQYF
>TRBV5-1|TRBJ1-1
CASSLGEGWNTEAFF
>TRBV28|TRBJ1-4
CASSLPTGLKLFF
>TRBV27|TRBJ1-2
CASSFIKGAGYGYTF
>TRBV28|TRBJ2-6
CASSSPGANSGANVLTF
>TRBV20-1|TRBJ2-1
CSARDRQALNEQFF
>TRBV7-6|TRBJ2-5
CASSLGGGSEETQYF
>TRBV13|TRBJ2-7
CASSLSAYEQYF
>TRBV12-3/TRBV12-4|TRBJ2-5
CASSPTGDRGETQYF
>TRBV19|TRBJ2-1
CASMPAGENNEQFF
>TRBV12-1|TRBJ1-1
CASSPAAGFSTEAFF
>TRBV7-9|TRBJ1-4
CASSPQGGTNEKLFF
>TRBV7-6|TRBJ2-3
CASSLEQGPDTQYF
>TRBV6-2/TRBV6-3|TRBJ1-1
CASRGQGETEAFF
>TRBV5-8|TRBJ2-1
CASSSDRDRRNEQFF
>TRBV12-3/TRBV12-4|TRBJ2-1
CASSLSSLNEQFF
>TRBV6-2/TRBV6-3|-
CASSTGDRPDIQYF
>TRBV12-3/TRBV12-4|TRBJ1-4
CASSPGQEGEKLFF
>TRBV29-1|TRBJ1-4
CSGAIGPEEKLFF
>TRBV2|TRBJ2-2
CASSATTGGTGELFF
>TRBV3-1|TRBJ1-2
CASSPRTGVFYGYTF
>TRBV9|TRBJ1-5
CASSASGGDYQPQHF
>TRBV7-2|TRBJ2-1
CARIRWPSYNEQFF
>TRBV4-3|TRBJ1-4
CASSQFTTPPNEKLFF
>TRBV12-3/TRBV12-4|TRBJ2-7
CASSLAGGPLEQYF
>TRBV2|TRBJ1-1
CTSSEQGGLGNTEAFF
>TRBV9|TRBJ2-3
CVSNPVGTDTQYF
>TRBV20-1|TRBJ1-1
CSAQGKGAMITEAFF
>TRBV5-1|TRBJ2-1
CASSLRQGWTHNEQFF
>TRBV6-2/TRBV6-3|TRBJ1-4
CASRTPGPYLIATNEKLFF
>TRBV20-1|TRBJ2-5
CSARDGERLGNDQYF
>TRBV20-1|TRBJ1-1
CSAREIQGYTEAFF
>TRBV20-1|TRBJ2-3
CSAGDRVGTDTQYF
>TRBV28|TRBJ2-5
CASSRPDRTQETQYF